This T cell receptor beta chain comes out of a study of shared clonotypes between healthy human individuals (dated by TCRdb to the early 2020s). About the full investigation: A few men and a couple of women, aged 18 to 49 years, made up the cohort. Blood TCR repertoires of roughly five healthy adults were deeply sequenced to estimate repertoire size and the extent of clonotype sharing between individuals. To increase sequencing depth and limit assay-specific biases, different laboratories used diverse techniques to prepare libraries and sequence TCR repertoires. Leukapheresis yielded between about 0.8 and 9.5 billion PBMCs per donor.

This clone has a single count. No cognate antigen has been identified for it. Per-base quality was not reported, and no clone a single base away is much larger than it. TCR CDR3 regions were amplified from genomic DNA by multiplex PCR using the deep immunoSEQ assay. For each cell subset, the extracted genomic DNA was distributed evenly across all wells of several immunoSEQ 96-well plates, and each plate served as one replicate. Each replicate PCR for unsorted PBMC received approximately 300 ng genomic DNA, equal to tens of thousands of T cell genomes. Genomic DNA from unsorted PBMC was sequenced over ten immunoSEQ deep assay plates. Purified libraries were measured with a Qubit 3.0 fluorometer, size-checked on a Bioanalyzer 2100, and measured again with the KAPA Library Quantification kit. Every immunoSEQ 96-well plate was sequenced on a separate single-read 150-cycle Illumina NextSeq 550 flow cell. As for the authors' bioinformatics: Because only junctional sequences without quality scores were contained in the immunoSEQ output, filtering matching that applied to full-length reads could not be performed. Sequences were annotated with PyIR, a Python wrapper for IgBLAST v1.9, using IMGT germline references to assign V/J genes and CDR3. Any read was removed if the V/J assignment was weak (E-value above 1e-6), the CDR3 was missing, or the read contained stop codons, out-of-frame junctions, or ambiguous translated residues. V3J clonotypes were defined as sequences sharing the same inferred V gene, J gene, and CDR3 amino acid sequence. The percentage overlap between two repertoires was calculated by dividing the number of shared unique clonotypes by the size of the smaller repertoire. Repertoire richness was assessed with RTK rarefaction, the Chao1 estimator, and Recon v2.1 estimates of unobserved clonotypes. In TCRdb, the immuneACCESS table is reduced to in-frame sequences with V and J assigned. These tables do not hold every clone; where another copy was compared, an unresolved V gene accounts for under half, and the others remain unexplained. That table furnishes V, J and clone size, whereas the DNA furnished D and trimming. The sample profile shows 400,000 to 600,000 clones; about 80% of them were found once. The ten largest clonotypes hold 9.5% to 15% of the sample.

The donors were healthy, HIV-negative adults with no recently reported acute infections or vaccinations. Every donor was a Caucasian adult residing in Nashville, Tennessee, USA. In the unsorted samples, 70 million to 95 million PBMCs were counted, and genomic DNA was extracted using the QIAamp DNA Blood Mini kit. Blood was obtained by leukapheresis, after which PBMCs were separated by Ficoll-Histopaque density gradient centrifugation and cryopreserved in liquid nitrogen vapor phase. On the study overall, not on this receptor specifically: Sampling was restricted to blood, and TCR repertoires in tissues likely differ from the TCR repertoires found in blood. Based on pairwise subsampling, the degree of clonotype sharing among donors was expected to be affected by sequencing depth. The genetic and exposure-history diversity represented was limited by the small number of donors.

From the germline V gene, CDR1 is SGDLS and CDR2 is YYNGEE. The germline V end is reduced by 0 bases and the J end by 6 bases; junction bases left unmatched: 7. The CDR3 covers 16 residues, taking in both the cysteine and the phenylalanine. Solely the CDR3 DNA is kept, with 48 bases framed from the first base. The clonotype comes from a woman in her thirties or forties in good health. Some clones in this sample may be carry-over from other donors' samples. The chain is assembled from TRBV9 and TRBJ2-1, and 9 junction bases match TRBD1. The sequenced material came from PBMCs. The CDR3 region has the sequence CASSVVTGGFRNEQFF. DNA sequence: TGTGCCAGCAGCGTAGTCACAGGGGGCTTTCGCAATGAGCAGTTCTTC. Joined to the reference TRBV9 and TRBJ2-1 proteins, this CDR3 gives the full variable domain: DSGVTQTPKHLITATGQRVTLRCSPRSGDLSVYWYQQSLDQGLQFLIQYYNGEERAKGNILERFSAQQFPDLHSELNLSSLELGDSALYFCASSVVTGGFRNEQFFGPGTRLTVL.